These 21 T cell receptor beta chains came from one sample sequenced in a study of blood T cell repertoires in COVID-19. The repertoire was sequenced with immunoSEQ multiplex PCR; TCRdb's copy has only in-frame clones and lacks some. The sample includes around 270,000 clones, around 84% of them seen just once. Material: peripheral blood. These receptors came from a woman in her thirties or forties who had recovered from COVID-19.

V is TRBV5-1 and J is TRBJ2-6; 10 positions match TRBD1. CDR3 length equals 20 residues. Germline CDR1 SGHRS, CDR2 YFSETQ. Germline trimming cut 4 bases from V and 1 base from J; bases unmatched to any gene: 14. The CDR3 here is CASSPSQTGGAVSGANVLTF. Written as DNA, the CDR3 is TGCGCCAGCAGCCCATCACAGACAGGGGGCGCGGTGTCTGGGGCCAACGTCCTGACTTTC.

This chain links TRBV5-1 with TRBJ2-2, with TRBD2 as a possible D gene (6 bases). Trimming shortened V by 1 base and J by 1 base, and 14 bases separated the two germline ends. The CDR3 consists of 17 residues. CDR1 and CDR2 (germline): SGHRS, YFSETQ. The CDR3 DNA reads TGCGCCAGCAGCTTGAGACCCCCCGGGGGGAACACCGGGGAGCTGTTTTTT. It codes for CASSLRPPGGNTGELFF.

The V gene is TRBV6-5, the J gene TRBJ2-1; D is unclear. This CDR3 has 16 amino acids. The germline V and J ends were trimmed by 2 bases and 4 bases, with 15 bases remaining between them. Germline V gene lookup returns CDR1 MNHEY and CDR2 SVGAGI. The CDR3 nucleotides are TGTGCCAGCAGTTACCCACGTCTGGGCAGATACAATGAGCAGTTCTTC. Encoded protein: CASSYPRLGRYNEQFF.

The chain couples TRBV5-4 to TRBJ1-3; 10 nucleotides match TRBD1. The CDR3 covers 17 residues. Germline trimming cut 3 bases from V and 0 bases from J; bases unmatched to any gene: 6. Germline values: CDR1 SGHNT, CDR2 YYREEE (reference sequence). For the CDR3, the DNA is TGTGCCAGCAGCTACGGGACAGGGGCCTTCTCTGGAAACACCATATATTTT. Residues: CASSYGTGAFSGNTIYF.

The chain joins TRBV28 to TRBJ2-1; TRBD2 matches 9 bases. CDR3 length: 15 amino acids. The germline V gene encodes CDR1 MDHEN and CDR2 SYDVKM. V was clipped by 5 bases and J by 6 bases; unmatched bases: 8. This CDR3 is CASSSASGASNEQFF. CDR3 nucleotide sequence: TGTGCCAGCAGTAGCGCTAGCGGGGCAAGCAATGAGCAGTTCTTC. The entire variable domain, with the rest obtained from reference TRBV28 and TRBJ2-1, is as follows: DVKVTQSSRYLVKRTGEKVFLECVQDMDHENMFWYRQDPGLGLRLIYFSYDVKMKEKGDIPEGYSVSREKKERFSLILESASTNQTSMYLCASSSASGASNEQFFGPGTRLTVL.

V and J are TRBV5-4 and TRBJ1-4; 7 nucleotides align to TRBD1. The CDR3 extends over 14 amino acids. Germline CDR1 SGHNT, CDR2 YYREEE (reference sequence). After removal of 2 bases from V and 7 bases from J, the junction contained 5 bases not matched to a gene. CDR3 DNA sequence: TGTGCCAGCAGCTTAGGGGGACAGCCTGAAAAACTGTTTTTT. It is translated as CASSLGGQPEKLFF.

V usage is TRBV7-2 and J usage is TRBJ1-2, with 8 bases fitting TRBD1. Looked up from germline, CDR1 is SGHTA and CDR2 is FQGNSA. The CDR3 is 16 amino acids. The V segment lost 5 bases and the J segment 0 bases; nucleotides outside the gene matches: 8. DNA of the CDR3: TGTGCCAGCAGCCCCAGGACAGGGCAGGCTAACTATGGCTACACCTTC. It specifies CASSPRTGQANYGYTF.

V usage is TRBV11-2 and J usage is TRBJ2-3; D gene ambiguous. Germline V gives CDR1 SGHAT, CDR2 FQNNGV. This CDR3 has 13 residues. Between the trimmed V and J ends, which lost 1 base and 6 bases, there was a span of 8 bases. CDR3 bases: TGTGCCAGCAGCTTAGGGCTCGCCGATACGCAGTATTTT. This encodes CASSLGLADTQYF.

This sequence joins TRBV6-5 and TRBJ1-5, with unresolved D. Germline V gives CDR1 MNHEY, CDR2 SVGAGI. The CDR3 totals 13 residues. The V end was cut by 6 bases, the J end by 7 bases, with 13 bases between. The CDR3 spells CASRREVEQPQHF. The DNA for the CDR3 is TGTGCCAGCAGACGGGAGGTGGAGCAGCCCCAGCATTTT.

The V and J genes are TRBV18 and TRBJ1-2; tentative D call: TRBD1 (6 bases). The CDR3 covers 16 residues. In germline, CDR1 is KGHSH, CDR2 LQKENI. With 4 bases removed from V and 0 bases from J, the gap between germline ends came to 15 bases. As DNA, the CDR3 is TGTGCCAGCTCACGTATCCGGGACACAGCTAACTATGGCTACACCTTC. This gives the protein CASSRIRDTANYGYTF.

This chain uses TRBV18 with TRBJ2-7, with TRBD2 matching 14 bases. CDR1 and CDR2 (germline): KGHSH, LQKENI. This CDR3 region has 17 residues. The junction had 7 bases not matched to a gene; V was cut back by 3 bases and J by 3 bases. This CDR3 is CASSPSLTSGGVYEQYF. DNA for the CDR3: TGTGCCAGCTCACCCTCCCTGACTAGCGGGGGGGTCTACGAGCAGTACTTC.

The chain recombines TRBV19 with TRBJ2-7; 9 nucleotides agree with TRBD1. V trimming: 4 bases; J trimming: 3 bases; junction bases outside the gene matches: 7. Germline values: CDR1 LNHDA, CDR2 SQIVND (reference sequence). The CDR3 contains 15 residues. CDR3 DNA sequence: TGTGCCAGTAGTAACCCGACAGGGGGAGGCTACGAGCAGTACTTC. Amino acid sequence: CASSNPTGGGYEQYF.

This chain uses TRBV19 with TRBJ2-7; 7 bases are shared with TRBD1. After removal of 6 bases from V and 3 bases from J, the junction contained 8 bases not matched to a gene. The CDR3 sequence is 14 residues long. Looked up from germline, CDR1 is LNHDA and CDR2 is SQIVND (reference sequence). The CDR3 sequence is CASSVSTGSYEQYF. In nucleotides, the CDR3 is TGTGCCAGTAGCGTATCGACAGGGAGCTACGAGCAGTACTTC.

The chain uses TRBV5-4 and TRBJ1-4; D gene unclear. This CDR3 is built from 16 residues. Per the germline V gene, CDR1 is SGHNT and CDR2 is YYREEE (reference sequence). Trimming removed 5 bases from V and 0 bases from J, with 14 bases in between. The CDR3 loop reads CASRSEGGTTNEKLFF. CDR3 nucleotide sequence: TGTGCCAGCAGGTCAGAGGGCGGGACAACTAATGAAAAACTGTTTTTT.

Only one count was recorded for this clone. V is TRBV5-8 and J is TRBJ1-1; D unclear. Germline V gene sequence: CDR1 SGHTS, CDR2 YDEGEE. Trimming left V 0 bases short and J 4 bases short, with 13 bases between. The CDR3 has 15 residues. CDR3: CASSLDHPQSTEAFF. The CDR3 DNA is TGTGCCAGCAGCTTGGACCATCCACAGAGCACTGAAGCTTTCTTT.

The chain links TRBV27 to TRBJ2-2; TRBD2 aligns across 11 bases. Germline loops: CDR1 MNHEY, CDR2 SMNVEV (reference sequence). Unmatched junction bases numbered 4, after V lost 4 bases and J lost 6 bases. The CDR3 extends over 15 amino acids. CDR3 nucleotides: TGTGCCAGCAGTTCTTTAGCGGGGGGGCCCGGGGAGCTGTTTTTT. This codes for CASSSLAGGPGELFF.

The chain employs TRBV11-3 and TRBJ2-7; TRBD1 matches 9 bases. Germline V gives CDR1 SGHNT, CDR2 YENEEA. The CDR3 has 17 residues. V was pared by 5 bases and J by 5 bases, with 16 bases of the junction left unmatched. CDR3 amino acids: CASSPGQGKGSIHEQYF. CDR3 coding DNA: TGTGCCAGCAGCCCCGGACAGGGGAAAGGAAGTATTCACGAGCAGTACTTC.

On this clone: This CDR3 is also generated by other DNA sequences in the sample. The gene calls are TRBV10-3 and TRBJ1-1, with D perhaps matching TRBD1 (5 bases). Deletions cut 6 bases from V and 5 bases from J, with 13 bases between. The length of the CDR3 is 13 residues. Germline V gives CDR1 ENHRY, CDR2 SYGVKD. CDR3 region: CAISDGGGTEAFF. DNA of the CDR3: TGTGCCATCAGCGATGGGGGAGGTACTGAAGCTTTCTTT.

The chain links TRBV6-2 or TRBV6-3 to TRBJ2-5, with 8 bases that match TRBD2. Trimming took 0 bases from V and 7 from J; bases not matched to a gene: 13. Germline assignment: CDR1 MNHEY and CDR2 SVGEGT. CDR3 size: 17 residues. The CDR3: CASSYSTGRDQRGTQYF. CDR3 coding DNA: TGTGCCAGCAGTTACTCCACCGGGAGGGACCAAAGAGGGACCCAGTACTTC.

The V call is TRBV28, the J call TRBJ2-2; 7 nucleotides align to TRBD2. The germline V gene encodes CDR1 MDHEN and CDR2 SYDVKM. The CDR3 length is 16 residues. After removal of 4 bases from V and 8 bases from J, the junction contained 13 bases not matched to a gene. In DNA form, the CDR3 reads TGTGCCAGCAGTTCTAGCGGACTTGGGTATTTGGGGGAGCTGTTTTTT. Translating it yields CASSSSGLGYLGELFF.

The V and J genes are TRBV19 and TRBJ2-7, with TRBD2 matching 15 bases. The CDR3 extends over 18 amino acids. CDR1 and CDR2 (germline): LNHDA, SQIVND (reference sequence). The junction had 12 bases not matched to a gene; V was cut back by 5 bases and J by 4 bases. CDR3 protein: CASSHRTSGGAPSYEQYF. The CDR3 DNA reads TGTGCCAGTAGTCACCGGACTAGCGGGGGGGCACCATCTTACGAGCAGTACTTC.